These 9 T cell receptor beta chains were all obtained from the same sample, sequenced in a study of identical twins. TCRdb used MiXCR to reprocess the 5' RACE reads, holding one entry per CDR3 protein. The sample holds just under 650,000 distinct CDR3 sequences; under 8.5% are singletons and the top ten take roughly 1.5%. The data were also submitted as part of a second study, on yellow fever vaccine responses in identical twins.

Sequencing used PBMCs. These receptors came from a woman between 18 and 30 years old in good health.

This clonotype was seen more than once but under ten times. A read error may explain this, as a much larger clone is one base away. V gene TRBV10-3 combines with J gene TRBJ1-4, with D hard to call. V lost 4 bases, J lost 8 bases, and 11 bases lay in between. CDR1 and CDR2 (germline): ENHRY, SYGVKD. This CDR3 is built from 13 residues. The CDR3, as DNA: TGTGCCATCAGTGGGGCAGTAGAGGAAAAACTGTTTTTT. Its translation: CAISGAVEEKLFF.

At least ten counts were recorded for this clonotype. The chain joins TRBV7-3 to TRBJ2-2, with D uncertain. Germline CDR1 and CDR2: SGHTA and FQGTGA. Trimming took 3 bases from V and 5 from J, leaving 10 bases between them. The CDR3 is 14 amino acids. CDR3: CASSLGPETGELFF. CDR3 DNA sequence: TGTGCCAGCAGCTTGGGTCCAGAAACCGGGGAGCTGTTTTTT.

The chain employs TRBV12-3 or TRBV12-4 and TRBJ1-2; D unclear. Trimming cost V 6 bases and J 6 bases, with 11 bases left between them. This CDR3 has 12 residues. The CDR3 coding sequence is TGTGCCAGCAGCCTAGGTACAAATGGCTACACCTTC. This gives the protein CASSLGTNGYTF.

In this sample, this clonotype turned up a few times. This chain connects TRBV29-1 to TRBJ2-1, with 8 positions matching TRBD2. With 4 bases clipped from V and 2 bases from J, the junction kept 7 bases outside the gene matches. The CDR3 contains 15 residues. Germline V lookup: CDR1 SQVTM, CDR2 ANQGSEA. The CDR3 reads CSVGSSGLAYNEQFF. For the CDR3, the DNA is TGCAGCGTTGGGTCTAGCGGGTTAGCCTACAATGAGCAGTTCTTC.

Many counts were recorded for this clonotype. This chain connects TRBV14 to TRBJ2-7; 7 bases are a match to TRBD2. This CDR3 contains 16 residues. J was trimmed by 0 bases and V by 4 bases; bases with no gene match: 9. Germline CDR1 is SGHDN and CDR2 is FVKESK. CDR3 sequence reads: CASSPPGGLSSYEQYV. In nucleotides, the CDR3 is TGTGCCAGCAGCCCCCCGGGAGGTCTAAGCTCCTACGAGCAGTACGTC.

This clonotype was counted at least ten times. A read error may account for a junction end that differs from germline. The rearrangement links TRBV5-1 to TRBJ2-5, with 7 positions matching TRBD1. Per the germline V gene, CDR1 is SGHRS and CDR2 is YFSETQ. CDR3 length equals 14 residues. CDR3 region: CASSLGTAQETQYF. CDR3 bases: TGTGCCAGCAGCTTAGGGACAGCTCAAGAGACCCAGTACTTC.

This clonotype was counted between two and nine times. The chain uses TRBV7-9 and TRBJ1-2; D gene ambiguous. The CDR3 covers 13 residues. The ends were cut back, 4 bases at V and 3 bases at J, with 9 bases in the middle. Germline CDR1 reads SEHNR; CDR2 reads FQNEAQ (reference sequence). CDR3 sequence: CASSSVRYYGYTF. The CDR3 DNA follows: TGTGCCAGCAGCTCCGTACGGTACTATGGCTACACCTTC. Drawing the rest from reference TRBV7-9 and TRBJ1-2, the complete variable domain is DTGVSQNPRHKITKRGQNVTFRCDPISEHNRLYWYRQTLGQGPEFLTYFQNEAQLEKSRLLSDRFSAERPKGSFSTLEIQRTEQGDSAMYLCASSSVRYYGYTFGSGTRLTVV.

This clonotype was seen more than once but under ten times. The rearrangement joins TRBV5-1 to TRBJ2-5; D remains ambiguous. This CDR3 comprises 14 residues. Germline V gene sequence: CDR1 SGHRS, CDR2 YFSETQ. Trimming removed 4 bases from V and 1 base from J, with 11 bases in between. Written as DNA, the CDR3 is TGCGCCAGCAGCCTGCAGATTAGCCAAGAGACCCAGTACTTC. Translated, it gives CASSLQISQETQYF. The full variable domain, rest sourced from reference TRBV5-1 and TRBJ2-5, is KAGVTQTPRYLIKTRGQQVTLSCSPISGHRSVSWYQQTPGQGLQFLFEYFSETQRNKGNFPGRFSGRQFSNSRSEMNVSTLELGDSALYLCASSLQISQETQYFGPGTRLLVL.

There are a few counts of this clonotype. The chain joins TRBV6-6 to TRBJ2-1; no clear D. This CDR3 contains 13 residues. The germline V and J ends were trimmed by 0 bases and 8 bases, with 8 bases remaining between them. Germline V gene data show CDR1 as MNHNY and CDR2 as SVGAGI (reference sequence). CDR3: CASSYSRWDEQFF. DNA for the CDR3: TGTGCCAGCAGTTACTCGCGGTGGGATGAGCAGTTCTTC.